This entry is about one TCR beta chain. This record belongs to a study of blood T cells in healthy people across ages. Using a J-beta primer mix together with a sample-barcoded 5' primer, a second PCR was run for roughly 6 to 12 cycles. Carrying 12 random nucleotides, a template-switch adaptor labeled each individual cDNA molecule. TCRdb fed the 5' RACE reads into MiXCR, producing one record per CDR3 protein. The table has 700,000 to 900,000 distinct CDR3 sequences, 20% to 30% seen once; the top ten hold less than 3.5%. The germline V gene encodes CDR1 MNHNY and CDR2 SVGAGI (reference sequence). CDR3 length: 16 amino acids. The V gene lost 5 bases and the J gene lost 2 bases, with 13 bases spanning the gap. The sample was also linked to a second study, of T cells of mothers and their children.

The rearrangement links TRBV6-6 to TRBJ2-6; D is perhaps TRBD1 (6 bases). This TCR was recovered from a boy aged 5-17 years in good health. The sample was blood. CDR3 nucleotides: TGTGCCAGCAGTATAAACCAGGGGACTGGGGCCAACGTCCTGACTTTC. Protein: CASSINQGTGANVLTF.